This TCR beta chain derives from a study of blood T cells in healthy people across ages. The J segment lost 5 bases and the V segment lost 5 bases, leaving 15 bases of the junction unmatched. The CDR3 extends over 16 amino acids. The germline V gene encodes CDR1 DFQATT and CDR2 SNEGSKA (reference sequence). With a J-beta primer mix and a sample-barcoded 5' primer, a second PCR ran roughly 7 to 11 cycles. MiXCR, run by TCRdb on the 5' RACE reads, gives a single entry per CDR3 protein. The repertoire holds over 500,000 distinct CDR3 sequences, with 45% to 60% as singletons. The sample consisted of blood. This sequence was found in a woman aged 80 or over in good health. The rearrangement links TRBV20-1 to TRBJ1-2; TRBD1 matches 9 bases. This chain's CDR3 is CSARNPGQGIIYGYTF. CDR3 sequence (DNA): TGCAGTGCTCGCAACCCGGGACAGGGTATAATTTATGGCTACACCTTC.